This passage covers 4 T cell receptor beta chains from one sample sequenced in a study of blood T cell repertoires in COVID-19. Repertoires were generated with immunoSEQ multiplex PCR, while TCRdb's copy carries only in-frame clones and drops some. Of 25,000 to 30,000 clones listed, approximately 89% are singletons. The sample taken for sequencing was peripheral blood. These receptors were obtained from a human donor with acute or convalescent COVID-19. The donor label of this sample is uncertain.

This chain links TRBV5-1 with TRBJ1-1; 8 bases agree with TRBD1. The V and J ends lost 4 bases and 5 bases, in that order; junction bases with no gene match: 10. CDR1 and CDR2 (germline): SGHRS, YFSETQ. The CDR3 extends over 15 amino acids. CDR3 amino acids: CASSPDGQGNTEAFF. Here the CDR3 DNA reads TGCGCCAGCAGCCCGGACGGACAGGGCAATACTGAAGCTTTCTTT.

This chain links TRBV7-3 with TRBJ2-7, with D perhaps matching TRBD2 (6 bases). V lost 4 bases and J lost 6, with 13 bases in between. The CDR3 is 13 residues long. The V gene's germline CDR1 is SGHTA and CDR2 FQGTGA. CDR3 in amino acids: CASSSQGGGEQYF. DNA for the CDR3: TGTGCCAGCAGCTCCCAGGGAGGAGGCGAGCAGTACTTC.

In its sample, this clone was seen a few times. This chain uses TRBV18 with TRBJ2-7; 7 bases are a match to TRBD1. The CDR3 length is 13 residues. Germline V CDR1 and CDR2: KGHSH, LQKENI. V dropped 1 base and J dropped 6; count of bases not matched to a gene: 3. The CDR3 protein is CASSPQAGGEQYF. DNA for the CDR3: TGTGCCAGCTCACCACAGGCAGGGGGCGAGCAGTACTTC.

This clone was seen more than once but under ten times. The rearrangement links TRBV19 to TRBJ1-2, with D tentatively TRBD1 (6 bases). The V and J ends lost 2 bases and 6 bases respectively, with 13 bases between them. The CDR3 runs to 14 residues. Germline values: CDR1 LNHDA, CDR2 SQIVND (reference sequence). Written as DNA, the CDR3 is TGTGCCAGTAGTATAAGTCAGGGGAGCCATGGCTACACCTTC. This codes for CASSISQGSHGYTF.